The clone carrying this T cell receptor (beta chain) occurred many times. Its antigen is not identified. The CDR3 contains 15 residues. The ends were cut back, 5 bases at V and 0 bases at J, with 14 bases in the middle. The germline V gene encodes CDR1 SEHNR and CDR2 FQNEAQ (reference sequence). The record originates from a study of early T cells in non-severe SARS-CoV-2 infection. Whole-study context: The chains were unpaired, and the sequenced material was bulk RNA from unsorted whole blood. Regarding the study as a whole: Matches to VDJdb favored anti-spike CD8 responses and missed private and CD4 specificities.

Individual cDNA molecules carried attached unique molecular identifiers. Each CDR3 protein is one row after TCRdb ran MiXCR on the 5' RACE reads. Of about 30,000 distinct CDR3 sequences listed, 5.6% are singletons. V gene TRBV7-9 combines with J gene TRBJ2-7; the D gene is possibly TRBD1 (6 bases). Specimen: whole blood. The sequence derives from an adult who was a healthcare worker with PCR-confirmed SARS-CoV-2 infection or an uninfected control (not recorded which). CDR3 nucleotides: TGTGCCAGCAGCCTCAGCCAGGGGAGCTCCTACGAGCAGTACTTC. Amino acids: CASSLSQGSSYEQYF.